A few counts support the clone carrying this T cell receptor beta chain. In the authors' workflow: It was from reference gene primer amplification that nucleated cell counts were estimated. The assay was immunoSEQ multiplex PCR, and TCRdb's table has in-frame clones only and misses some. V, J and clone size are those of that table, while D and trimming were read from the DNA. Of approximately 140,000 clones listed, 84% were seen once; the top ten hold over 2%. Germline V gives CDR1 SGHRS, CDR2 YFSETQ. The length of the CDR3 is 16 residues. After removal of 0 bases from V and 1 base from J, the junction contained 4 bases not matched to a gene. The data are from a study of blood T cell repertoires in COVID-19. Study information: Researchers got acute and convalescent COVID-19 samples from the United States, Italy and Spain. PBMCs, B-cell-depleted T cells, or T cells were the source of the cDNA or gDNA that made up the material.

The receptor's source is an older man with acute or convalescent COVID-19. Sequences were obtained from peripheral blood. The chain combines TRBV5-1 with TRBJ2-3; 8 positions agree with TRBD2. CDR3 loop: CASSLGRRGGTDTQYF. CDR3 nucleotide sequence: TGCGCCAGCAGCTTGGGACGGCGGGGGGGCACAGATACGCAGTATTTT.